What follows are 2 T cell receptor beta chains derived from one specimen sequenced in a study of radiotherapy plus CTLA-4 blockade in lung cancer. The method was immunoSEQ multiplex PCR; TCRdb's version includes in-frame clones alone and lacks a portion of them. The sample holds tens of thousands of clones, roughly 86% seen once. The sequences come from peripheral blood, collected from a patient treated with radiotherapy plus ipilimumab. These receptors all stem from a human donor with non-small cell lung cancer that progressed on radiotherapy plus ipilimumab.

The CDR3 reads CASSPLAGISYEQYF. CDR3 sequence (DNA): TGTGCCAGCAGTCCACTAGCGGGGATCTCCTACGAGCAGTACTTC. The chain employs TRBV28 and TRBJ2-7; 10 bases fit TRBD2. The CDR3 is 15 amino acids. Germline V lookup: CDR1 MDHEN, CDR2 SYDVKM. The trim removed 5 bases at V and 0 bases at J, leaving 4 bases unmatched.

V is TRBV27 and J is TRBJ1-2, with 8 positions matching TRBD1. The CDR3 has 15 residues. J was trimmed by 6 bases and V by 0 bases; bases with no gene match: 6. Germline CDR1 reads MNHEY; CDR2 reads SMNVEV (reference sequence). CDR3 loop: CASSLSFGTGNGYTF. The CDR3 DNA reads TGTGCCAGCAGTTTATCGTTCGGGACAGGTAATGGCTACACCTTC.